This T cell receptor (beta chain) was documented in a study of blood T cell repertoires in COVID-19. The wider study: Samples representing acute and convalescent COVID-19 were sourced from the United States, Italy and Spain. PBMCs, B-cell-depleted T cells, or T cells provided the cDNA or gDNA that made up the material.

Original processing methods: From reference gene primer amplification, estimates of nucleated cell counts were derived. Assay: immunoSEQ multiplex PCR; the TCRdb copy retains only in-frame clones and omits some. V, J and clone size are taken as reported in that table, and D and trimming were inferred from the DNA itself. The sample yields about 100,000 clones, around 90% seen once. The V gene's germline CDR1 is MNHEY and CDR2 SMNVEV (reference sequence). The V end was cut by 6 bases, the J end by 8 bases, with 10 bases between. This CDR3 spans 11 amino acids. The TCR originated in a woman in her sixties with acute or convalescent COVID-19. This rearrangement joins TRBV27 to TRBJ1-2, with D unresolved. Sequenced input: peripheral blood. The CDR3 coding sequence is TGTGCCAGCAGCCGGGGTTACGGCTACACCTTC. It translates to CASSRGYGYTF.